This T cell receptor beta chain derives from a study of blood T cell repertoires in COVID-19. Study-level background: Both acute and convalescent COVID-19 samples were obtained from the United States, Italy and Spain.

Trimming removed 1 base from V and 1 base from J, with 22 bases in between. CDR3 length: 19 amino acids. The germline gives CDR1 LGHNA, CDR2 YSLEER. Some clones are missing from TCRdb's copy, which holds only in-frame ones; the method was immunoSEQ multiplex PCR. The sample contains roughly 290,000 clones, 80% to 90% of which appear only once. This rearrangement joins TRBV4-3 to TRBJ1-1, with a tentative D call TRBD1 (5 bases). Material: peripheral blood. The clonotype was recovered from a woman between 45 and 60 years old who had recovered from COVID-19. This chain's CDR3 is CASSQGFQGRNLKNTEAFF. CDR3 DNA sequence: TGCGCCAGCAGCCAAGGATTCCAGGGCAGAAATTTGAAGAACACTGAAGCTTTCTTT.